A selection of T cell receptor beta chains follows, all from one sample in a study of PD-1 blockade in classical Hodgkin lymphoma. Sequenced by immunoSEQ multiplex PCR; TCRdb stores in-frame clones only, minus some. The profile shows more than 40,000 clones, 60% to 80% of them singletons. The starting material was peripheral blood mononuclear cells (PBMCs), obtained before the fourth cycle of nivolumab. These receptor sequences come from a human donor with classical Hodgkin lymphoma. The CDR3 runs from the conserved cysteine through the conserved F or W. The order of the fields is CDR3 DNA, CDR3 protein, clone size, V gene, D gene, J gene. A D gene is named only where the DNA matches it firmly. The size entry is marked missing in some rows and otherwise reads once, few, many or a size class.

TGTGCCAGTGGACAGACCAAAAGGCTAAATTCACCCCTCCACTTT	CASGQTKRLNSPLHF	-	TRBV19	-	TRBJ1-6
TGTGCCAGCTCTACCGGAACCACTAGCACAGATACGCAGTATTTT	CASSTGTTSTDTQYF	once	TRBV6-6	-	TRBJ2-3
TGTGCCAGCAGTTTATCGGCAGAGACAGGGGGCACTAATGAAAAACTGTTTTTT	CASSLSAETGGTNEKLFF	-	TRBV27	TRBD1	TRBJ1-4
TGTGCCAGCAGTTCCTACACAGGGGACGACGAGCAGTACTTC	CASSSYTGDDEQYF	-	TRBV6-5	TRBD1	TRBJ2-7
TGTGCCAGCAGCTTAGCGGGCGGACCGGGGGCCAAAAACATTCAGTACTTC	CASSLAGGPGAKNIQYF	-	TRBV7-2	-	TRBJ2-4
TGTGCCAGCAGCCCTTCATGGGGGAACGAGCAGTACTTC	CASSPSWGNEQYF	-	TRBV7-2	-	TRBJ2-7
TGTGCCAGAAGCTTCCAACGGGGTTCCTATGGCTACACCTTC	CARSFQRGSYGYTF	-	TRBV5-3	-	TRBJ1-2
TGTGCCAGCAGCTGGACAGATAACAATGAGCAGTTCTTC	CASSWTDNNEQFF	many	TRBV7-9	-	TRBJ2-1
TGTGCCAGCGACGCAATACTAGCGGCAAGCACAGATACGCAGTATTTT	CASDAILAASTDTQYF	few	TRBV7-9	TRBD2	TRBJ2-3
TGTGCCAGCAGCGCCACTAGCGGGGGGCCAAATGAGCAGTTCTTC	CASSATSGGPNEQFF	many	TRBV9	TRBD2	TRBJ2-1
TGCACCAGCAGTCGCTGTCTACCCCACCCAAGCAATGAGCAGTTCTTC	CTSSRCLPHPSNEQFF	few	TRBV1	-	TRBJ2-1
TGTGCCAGCAGCTTAGCGGCAGGGGGTGTTAGGCGGTCTGGAAACACCATATATTTT	CASSLAAGGVRRSGNTIYF	-	TRBV7-6	TRBD1	TRBJ1-3
TGTGCCAGTAGTCGGACCTTTGGCTACACCTTC	CASSRTFGYTF	-	TRBV19	-	TRBJ1-2
TGTGCCAGCAGCTTAGGCGGGGCAGGGCTAGGCTACGAGCAGTACTTC	CASSLGGAGLGYEQYF	-	TRBV11-2	-	TRBJ2-7
TGTGCCAGCAGCTTATCTCCCTATGGCTACACCTTC	CASSLSPYGYTF	-	TRBV7-9	-	TRBJ1-2
TGTGCCAGCAGCTTGGTTGGGGACACTGAAGCTTTCTTT	CASSLVGDTEAFF	once	TRBV5-6	-	TRBJ1-1
TGTGCCAGCAGTCCGCTGAGCTCCTACGAGCAGTACTTC	CASSPLSSYEQYF	few	TRBV6-6	-	TRBJ2-7
TGTGCCTGGGGAAAGACAGGGTGGAACACTGAAGCTTTCTTT	CAWGKTGWNTEAFF	-	TRBV30	TRBD1	TRBJ1-1
TGCAGCGTTGTAGGGGCGGACACTGAAGCTTTCTTT	CSVVGADTEAFF	-	TRBV29-1	-	TRBJ1-1
TGTGCCAGCAGGGAGAACAGAGCAACTAATGAAAAACTGTTTTTT	CASRENRATNEKLFF	-	TRBV6-5	-	TRBJ1-4
TGTGCCAGCAGTTTCGGACAAGGGGTATTCAATCAGCCCCAGCATTTT	CASSFGQGVFNQPQHF	-	TRBV28	-	TRBJ1-5
TGCGCCAGCAGCGCGGGGGTAGGCACAGATACGCAGTATTTT	CASSAGVGTDTQYF	-	TRBV5-1	TRBD2	TRBJ2-3
TGTGCCAGCAGCAAAGAAAGGCTTAGGAGCGGGGCCCCCTACGAGCAGTACTTC	CASSKERLRSGAPYEQYF	few	TRBV21-1	-	TRBJ2-7
TGTGCCAGCAGCTTTGGGCCAGCAGATACGCAGTATTTT	CASSFGPADTQYF	-	TRBV11-3	-	TRBJ2-3
TGTGCCAGCAGGAACCAAGGCCCCGGGTATGGCTACACCTTC	CASRNQGPGYGYTF	-	TRBV6-5	-	TRBJ1-2
TGTGCCACCGCGTTGACTTACGAGCAGTACTTC	CATALTYEQYF	-	TRBV7-9	-	TRBJ2-7
TGTGCCAGCAGCTTATCCCAGGGATACTCTGGGGCCAACGTCCTGACTTTC	CASSLSQGYSGANVLTF	-	TRBV7-8	-	TRBJ2-6
TGTGCCAGCAGCCAAGAGGGCACTAGCGGGGGCCCCGGGGAGCTGTTTTTT	CASSQEGTSGGPGELFF	few	TRBV4-2	TRBD2	TRBJ2-2
TGTGCCAGCAGCGTAGACCGGGGGACAGATACGCAGTATTTT	CASSVDRGTDTQYF	-	TRBV9	-	TRBJ2-3
TGTGCCTGGAGTGGGCGGGGGGGGACCCCCGAGCAGTTCTTC	CAWSGRGGTPEQFF	-	TRBV30	TRBD2	TRBJ2-1
TGCGCCAGCAGCCATGGCAGAGCTGGAAACACCATATATTTT	CASSHGRAGNTIYF	-	TRBV4-1	-	TRBJ1-3
TGTGCCAGCAGCCAAGATTACGGTGGGTTGGACGACACAGATACGCAGTATTTT	CASSQDYGGLDDTDTQYF	few	TRBV14	-	TRBJ2-3
TGTGCCAGCAGTTACCACAGGGAAGGGGATCAGCCCCAGCATTTT	CASSYHREGDQPQHF	-	TRBV6-5	-	TRBJ1-5
TGTGCCAGCAAAAAGCCCGGAGTGAATCGCAATTCACCCCTCCACTTT	CASKKPGVNRNSPLHF	-	TRBV28	-	TRBJ1-6
TGTGCCAGCAGCCGGGACGACGACGATGAGCAGTTCTTC	CASSRDDDDEQFF	-	TRBV5-6	-	TRBJ2-1
TGCGCCAGCAGTGAAAGGGTAAAGAACACTGAAGCTTTCTTT	CASSERVKNTEAFF	few	TRBV10-1	-	TRBJ1-1
TGTGCCAGCAGTTTACAGGGCAGTCAGGGCTATGGCTACACCTTC	CASSLQGSQGYGYTF	-	TRBV27	-	TRBJ1-2
TGTGCCAGCAGCTTGCGAGACCCCCGTGTTGGCTACACCTTC	CASSLRDPRVGYTF	-	TRBV7-8	-	TRBJ1-2
TGTGCCAGCAGCCCTAGACTGAAACATACGCAGTATTTT	CASSPRLKHTQYF	once	TRBV11-3	-	TRBJ2-3
TGCGCCAGCAGCTTGGTTGGACAGGGCATAGATGAGCAGTTCTTC	CASSLVGQGIDEQFF	many	TRBV5-1	TRBD1	TRBJ2-1
TGTGCCAGCAGTTACGGCCCCCAGCAAGAGACCCAGTACTTC	CASSYGPQQETQYF	many	TRBV6-5	-	TRBJ2-5
TGTGCCAGCAGCTTGGGACAGGGGGTAGCACCGGGTGTGCTGTTTTTT	CASSLGQGVAPGVLFF	-	TRBV7-6	TRBD1	TRBJ2-2
TGTGCCAGCAGCTTAGGCACGGCTCTGGAGGATACTGAAGCTTTCTTT	CASSLGTALEDTEAFF	-	TRBV11-2	-	TRBJ1-1
TGCGCCAGCAGCTTGGAACTTGCGACAGGAGGTAATTCACCCCTCCACTTT	CASSLELATGGNSPLHF	few	TRBV5-1	-	TRBJ1-6
TGTGCCAGCAGCTTTAGGACAGAGACAGCCTACGAGCAGTACTTC	CASSFRTETAYEQYF	-	TRBV11-2	-	TRBJ2-7